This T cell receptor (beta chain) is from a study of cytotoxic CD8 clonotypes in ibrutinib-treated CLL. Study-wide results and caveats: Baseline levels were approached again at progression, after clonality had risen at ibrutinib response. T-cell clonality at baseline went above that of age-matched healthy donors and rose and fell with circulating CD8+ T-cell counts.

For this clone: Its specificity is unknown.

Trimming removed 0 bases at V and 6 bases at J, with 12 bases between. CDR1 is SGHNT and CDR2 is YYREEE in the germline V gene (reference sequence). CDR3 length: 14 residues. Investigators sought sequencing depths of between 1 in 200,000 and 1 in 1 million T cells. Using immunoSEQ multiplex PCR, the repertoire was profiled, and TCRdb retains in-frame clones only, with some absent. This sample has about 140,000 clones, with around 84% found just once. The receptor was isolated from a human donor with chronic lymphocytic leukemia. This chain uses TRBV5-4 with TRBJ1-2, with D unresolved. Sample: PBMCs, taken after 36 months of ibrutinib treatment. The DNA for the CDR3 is TGTGCCAGCAGCTTGGCCGGGGTTGGGCATGGCTACACCTTC. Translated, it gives CASSLAGVGHGYTF.